This T cell receptor (beta chain) was profiled in a study of shared clonotypes between healthy human individuals. Here immunoSEQ multiplex PCR was the method, and the copy in TCRdb shows in-frame clones only, minus some. The sample has around 2.5 million clones; roughly 93% are singletons. Notes on this clone: Its antigen is still unknown. The sample has other DNA sequences that encode this CDR3 too.

Study-wide findings and caveats: Compared with memory subsets, naive subsets generally had larger estimated richness.

This receptor was identified in a man aged 18 to 30 in good health. Some clones in this sample may be carry-over from other donors' samples. The material sequenced was naive CD4+ T cells from PBMCs. The subset: CD45RA+ positively selected.

In nucleotides, the CDR3 is TGTGCCAGCAGTTTAGTAAACTATGGCTACACCTTC. Protein sequence: CASSLVNYGYTF. The chain carries TRBV28 and TRBJ1-2; D gene uncertain. The V end lost 2 bases, the J end lost 2 bases, and 3 bases lay between the germline ends. Germline V gene lookup returns CDR1 MDHEN and CDR2 SYDVKM. The CDR3 runs to 12 residues.